This T cell receptor beta chain was retrieved from a study of cytomegalovirus exposure and HLA in healthy donors. The CDR3 covers 15 residues. The junction had 4 bases not matched to a gene; V was cut back by 4 bases and J by 0 bases. CDR1 is MNHEY, CDR2 SVGAGI, per germline. Amplification used 60 Vbeta primers and 13 Jbeta primers. Measured with immunoSEQ multiplex PCR; TCRdb has only the in-frame clones, and not every one. The table has over 95,000 clones, approximately 69% seen once. The TCR sequence derives from a woman aged 40 to 50 in good health and CMV-seropositive. Source material: PBMCs. This chain links TRBV6-5 with TRBJ1-2; 8 nucleotides agree with TRBD1. CDR3 loop: CASSLGDRPNYGYTF. The CDR3 DNA sequence: TGTGCCAGCAGTTTAGGGGACAGGCCTAACTATGGCTACACCTTC.